The 30 T cell receptor beta chains below come from one sample, sequenced in a study of blood T cell repertoires in COVID-19. Only in-frame clones appear in the TCRdb table, and some are missing; sequencing was by immunoSEQ multiplex PCR. The sample shows tens of thousands of clones, approximately 80% of them seen only once. The specimen was peripheral blood. Receptors were obtained from an elderly man with acute or convalescent COVID-19.

The CDR3 loop reads CASSFRGYTEAFF. Here the CDR3 DNA reads TGTGCCAGCAGTTTCAGGGGTTACACTGAAGCTTTCTTT. The J gene is TRBJ1-1, the V gene TRBV12-3 or TRBV12-4; D might be TRBD1 (6 bases). V shed 3 bases and J shed 3 bases, with 8 bases lying between them. This CDR3 spans 13 amino acids.

V and J are TRBV11-2 and TRBJ2-5; 7 nucleotides match TRBD1. This CDR3 is 14 amino acids long. Looked up from germline, CDR1 is SGHAT and CDR2 is FQNNGV. V gave up 7 bases and J gave up 4 bases; unmatched junction bases: 9. The CDR3 sequence: CASTNRQGGETQYF. CDR3 sequence (DNA): TGTGCCAGCACCAATAGACAGGGTGGAGAGACCCAGTACTTC.

This chain joins TRBV12-3 or TRBV12-4 and TRBJ2-7, with 8 bases identical to TRBD1. CDR3 length: 13 residues. The V gene end was trimmed by 8 bases and the J gene end by 6 bases; junction bases not matched to a gene: 9. CDR3 coding DNA: TGTGCCAGCCAGGGGGCAGGGGGCGCCGAGCAGTACTTC. Protein: CASQGAGGAEQYF.

This chain uses TRBV29-1 with TRBJ2-1; 8 positions match TRBD2. V gave up 4 bases and J gave up 9 bases; unmatched junction bases: 8. This CDR3 comprises 13 residues. In germline, CDR1 is SQVTM, CDR2 ANQGSEA. The CDR3 DNA reads TGCAGCGTTGTGGGAGTAGCGGGAAGTGAGCAGTTCTTC. Translating gives CSVVGVAGSEQFF.

The J gene is TRBJ1-1, the V gene TRBV5-1, with D possibly matching TRBD1 (6 bases). V gave up 4 bases and J gave up 7 bases, with 11 bases separating them. Germline CDR1 SGHRS, CDR2 YFSETQ. The CDR3 totals 12 residues. The CDR3, as DNA: TGCGCCAGCAGCCCGACAGGCGTTGAAGCTTTCTTT. Its protein product is CASSPTGVEAFF.

Regarding this clone: This CDR3 is also generated by other DNA sequences in the sample. The chain uses TRBV7-2 and TRBJ1-4, with 8 bases matching TRBD1. The CDR3 is 14 amino acids. V lost 5 bases to trimming and J lost 5 bases; unmatched junction nucleotides: 4. CDR1 and CDR2 from the germline V gene are SGHTA and FQGNSA. The CDR3 DNA sequence: TGTGCCAGCAGCCCTGACAGGGGAAATGAAAAACTGTTTTTT. The encoded protein is CASSPDRGNEKLFF. The full variable domain, its missing parts supplied by reference TRBV7-2 and TRBJ1-4, is GAGVSQSPSNKVTEKGKDVELRCDPISGHTALYWYRQSLGQGLEFLIYFQGNSAPDKSGLPSDRFSAERTGGSVSTLTIQRTQQEDSAVYLCASSPDRGNEKLFFGSGTQLSVL.

J is TRBJ2-1 and V is TRBV5-1, with 9 bases lining up with TRBD2. This CDR3 has 15 amino acids. With V trimmed by 2 bases and J by 4 bases, 4 bases remained unmatched. The germline V gene has CDR1 SGHRS and CDR2 YFSETQ. The CDR3 region is CASSLGLAMYNEQFF. The CDR3 nucleotides are TGCGCCAGCAGCTTAGGACTAGCGATGTACAATGAGCAGTTCTTC.

The chain has TRBV18 and TRBJ2-5; 8 positions match TRBD2. Germline CDR1 and CDR2: KGHSH and LQKENI. V lost 1 base, J lost 1 base, and 5 bases stayed unmatched. The CDR3 runs 16 residues. The chain's CDR3 is CASSPLSTSGQETQYF. The CDR3 DNA is TGTGCCAGCTCACCACTGAGTACTAGCGGCCAAGAGACCCAGTACTTC.

The chain is built from TRBV21-1 and TRBJ2-2; the table assigns TRBD1, which was not confirmed against the DNA. TRBV21-1 is a pseudogene. The CDR3 spans 15 residues. Here the CDR3 DNA reads TGTGCCAGCAGCCCCGGGACACCGGACACCGGGGAGCTGTTTTTT. Translating it yields CASSPGTPDTGELFF.

This chain joins TRBV5-1 and TRBJ2-7; no definite D call. V shed 4 bases and J shed 6 bases, with 11 bases lying between them. The CDR3 is made up of 12 amino acids. CDR1 is SGHRS, CDR2 YFSETQ, per germline. Here the CDR3 reads CASSLTPSEQYF. CDR3 bases: TGCGCCAGCAGCCTAACCCCCTCCGAGCAGTACTTC.

This clone showed up just a few times. V usage is TRBV5-1 and J usage is TRBJ2-7; 11 nucleotides line up with TRBD1. CDR1 and CDR2 from the germline V gene are SGHRS and YFSETQ. This CDR3 is 14 amino acids long. The trim removed 0 bases at V and 6 bases at J, leaving 2 bases unmatched. The CDR3 spells CASSLADRGLEQYF. DNA of the CDR3: TGCGCCAGCAGCTTGGCGGACAGGGGGCTCGAGCAGTACTTC.

The rearrangement links TRBV4-3 to TRBJ2-3, with 9 bases fitting TRBD2. Germline lookup yields CDR1 LGHNA and CDR2 YSLEER. V dropped 3 bases and J dropped 1; count of bases not matched to a gene: 11. CDR3 size: 18 residues. CDR3 sequence: CASSQDPGVAGGTDTQYF. The CDR3 DNA is TGCGCCAGCAGCCAGGACCCCGGGGTAGCGGGGGGCACAGATACGCAGTATTTT.

V is TRBV19 and J is TRBJ2-3; weak D call: TRBD2 (5 bases). The CDR3 spans 15 residues. Trimming shortened V by 3 bases and J by 1 base, and 11 bases separated the two germline ends. Looked up from germline, CDR1 is LNHDA and CDR2 is SQIVND (reference sequence). This CDR3 is CASSIQSGRTDTQYF. The CDR3 nucleotides are TGTGCCAGTAGTATCCAAAGCGGCCGCACAGATACGCAGTATTTT.

V is TRBV9 and J is TRBJ2-1; D unresolved. The CDR3 length is 16 residues. V was clipped by 0 bases and J by 4 bases, with 14 bases between them. In germline, CDR1 is SGDLS, CDR2 YYNGEE. In nucleotides, the CDR3 is TGTGCCAGCAGCGTAGGATCGCATACAGCTTACAATGAGCAGTTCTTC. Its protein product is CASSVGSHTAYNEQFF.

This chain uses TRBV18 with TRBJ2-3, with TRBD2 identical over 10 bases. The CDR3 is 17 amino acids. The V segment lost 3 bases and the J segment 5 bases; nucleotides outside the gene matches: 11. Germline CDR1 is KGHSH and CDR2 is LQKENI. The CDR3, as DNA: TGTGCCAGCTCACCCTATACTAGCGGGGCCGCGGGAGATACGCAGTATTTT. Its protein product is CASSPYTSGAAGDTQYF. Variable domain in full (rest from reference TRBV18 and TRBJ2-3): NAGVMQNPRHLVRRRGQEARLRCSPMKGHSHVYWYRQLPEEGLKFMVYLQKENIIDESGMPKERFSAEFPKEGPSILRIQQVVRGDSAAYFCASSPYTSGAAGDTQYFGPGTRLTVL.

The chain joins TRBV7-9 to TRBJ2-2; 7 bases agree with TRBD1. This CDR3 spans 14 amino acids. V was clipped by 3 bases and J by 7 bases; unmatched bases: 5. Germline CDR1 is SEHNR and CDR2 is FQNEAQ (reference sequence). The CDR3 sequence is CASSFDRVSGELFF. The CDR3 region has the DNA TGTGCCAGCAGCTTCGACAGGGTTAGCGGGGAGCTGTTTTTT.

The rearrangement uses TRBV5-1 and TRBJ2-5; no definite D call. V lost 0 bases, J lost 3 bases, and 3 bases lay in between. This CDR3 contains 12 residues. Germline CDR1 SGHRS, CDR2 YFSETQ. The CDR3 region is CASSLGEETQYF. The CDR3 bases are TGCGCCAGCAGCTTGGGAGAAGAGACCCAGTACTTC. Full variable domain (rest looked up from reference TRBV5-1 and TRBJ2-5): KAGVTQTPRYLIKTRGQQVTLSCSPISGHRSVSWYQQTPGQGLQFLFEYFSETQRNKGNFPGRFSGRQFSNSRSEMNVSTLELGDSALYLCASSLGEETQYFGPGTRLLVL.

The chain combines TRBV6-5 with TRBJ1-1, with 7 bases that match TRBD1. The J segment lost 0 bases and the V segment lost 6 bases, leaving 7 bases of the junction unmatched. The CDR3 spans 15 residues. Germline V lookup: CDR1 MNHEY, CDR2 SVGAGI. The CDR3 is CASSLRTGVNTEAFF. The DNA of the CDR3 is TGTGCCAGCAGCTTAAGGACAGGAGTGAACACTGAAGCTTTCTTT.

The rearrangement links TRBV18 to TRBJ2-1, with D perhaps TRBD2 (5 bases). The CDR3 runs to 13 residues. The germline CDR1 and CDR2 sequences are KGHSH and LQKENI. Trimming removed 7 bases at V and 8 bases at J, with 15 bases between. The CDR3 DNA follows: TGTGCCAGCTTCTCTTTTGAGGGCGATGAGCAGTTCTTC. Encoded protein: CASFSFEGDEQFF.

CDR3 nucleotides: TGTGCCAGCGCTTGGCAGACCTACAATGAGCAGTTCTTC. As protein: CASAWQTYNEQFF. This chain links TRBV7-6 with TRBJ2-1; no reliable D call. V gave up 8 bases and J gave up 2 bases, with 10 bases separating them. Germline CDR1 is SGHVS and CDR2 is FNYEAQ. This CDR3 is built from 13 residues.

The genes are TRBV29-1 and TRBJ2-5; D possibly corresponds to TRBD1 (6 bases). Trimming took 7 bases from V and 5 from J, leaving 14 bases between them. Germline CDR1 and CDR2: SQVTM and ANQGSEA. The CDR3 extends over 12 amino acids. This CDR3 reads CSGRTARETQYF. The CDR3 DNA reads TGCAGCGGAAGGACAGCCCGGGAGACCCAGTACTTC.

The CDR3 is CASSIPGLGGEQYF. DNA of the CDR3: TGTGCCAGCAGCATACCGGGACTAGGAGGTGAGCAGTACTTC. The chain combines TRBV5-4 with TRBJ2-7; TRBD2 aligns across 8 bases. From germline, CDR1 is SGHNT and CDR2 YYREEE (reference sequence). Germline trimming cut 4 bases from V and 7 bases from J; bases unmatched to any gene: 10. The CDR3 has 14 residues.

The chain joins TRBV5-1 to TRBJ2-3; D gene unclear. Germline CDR1 SGHRS, CDR2 YFSETQ. The CDR3 extends over 14 amino acids. The V and J ends lost 1 base and 0 bases respectively, with 6 bases between them. CDR3 DNA: TGCGCCAGCAGCTTGCCTAGTAGCACAGATACGCAGTATTTT. This sequence encodes CASSLPSSTDTQYF.

The V call is TRBV2, the J call TRBJ2-2; 13 nucleotides line up with TRBD2. J lost 6 bases, V lost 6 bases, and 4 bases had no gene match. The CDR3 contains 15 residues. The germline V gene has CDR1 SNHLY and CDR2 FYNNEI. In DNA form, the CDR3 reads TGTGCCAGCAGCCTACTAGCGGGAGGGCCCGGGGAGCTGTTTTTT. Amino acid sequence: CASSLLAGGPGELFF.

This clone was picked up a small number of times. The V gene is TRBV28, the J gene TRBJ1-5; 7 positions agree with TRBD1. V trimming: 4 bases; J trimming: 3 bases; junction bases outside the gene matches: 12. CDR3 length: 17 amino acids. From germline, CDR1 is MDHEN and CDR2 SYDVKM. The CDR3 bases are TGTGCCAGCAGTTCGTCTCAGGGGGTTTGGGACAATCAGCCCCAGCATTTT. Its translation is CASSSSQGVWDNQPQHF.

This chain's CDR3 is CASSLASGRGEQYF. In DNA form, the CDR3 reads TGTGCCAGCAGTTTAGCTAGCGGGAGAGGCGAGCAGTACTTC. This chain connects TRBV28 to TRBJ2-7, with 10 bases matching TRBD2. The CDR3 runs to 14 residues. V dropped 2 bases and J dropped 6; count of bases not matched to a gene: 4. Germline V gives CDR1 MDHEN, CDR2 SYDVKM.

The chain has TRBV9 and TRBJ2-3; 10 nucleotides align to TRBD2. The junction had 5 bases not matched to a gene; V was cut back by 0 bases and J by 4 bases. Per the germline V gene, CDR1 is SGDLS and CDR2 is YYNGEE. The CDR3 extends over 16 amino acids. The CDR3 reads CASSVGGTSAADTQYF. The CDR3, as DNA: TGTGCCAGCAGCGTAGGTGGGACTAGCGCGGCAGATACGCAGTATTTT. Using reference TRBV9 and TRBJ2-3 for the parts outside the CDR3, the full variable domain is DSGVTQTPKHLITATGQRVTLRCSPRSGDLSVYWYQQSLDQGLQFLIQYYNGEERAKGNILERFSAQQFPDLHSELNLSSLELGDSALYFCASSVGGTSAADTQYFGPGTRLTVL.

This clone has more than one count but fewer than ten. One end of the junction does not line up with germline, which may come from a read error. The chain couples TRBV3-1 (or the pseudogene TRBV3-2) to TRBJ1-4; the D gene is possibly TRBD1 (5 bases). The CDR3 spans 14 residues. Germline CDR1 LGHDT, CDR2 YNNKEL (reference sequence). The CDR3 reads CASSQGRADAGWVF. The CDR3 DNA is TGTGCCAGCAGCCAAGGGCGAGCAGACGCAGGGTGGGTTTTT.

This rearrangement joins TRBV6-1 to TRBJ2-1; possible D gene TRBD1, 5 bases. Trimming removed 1 base from V and 4 bases from J, with 8 bases in between. CDR1 and CDR2 from the germline V gene are MNHNS and SASEGT. CDR3 length equals 14 residues. The CDR3 sequence is CASSEGQTYNEQFF. The CDR3, as DNA: TGTGCCAGCAGTGAAGGACAGACTTACAATGAGCAGTTCTTC.

The J gene is TRBJ1-1, the V gene TRBV25-1; 8 bases map to TRBD1. Trimming at V came to 6 bases and at J to 3 bases, leaving 3 bases not matched to a gene. The germline CDR1 and CDR2 sequences are MGHDK and SYGVNS. The CDR3 runs to 13 residues. In nucleotides, the CDR3 is TGTGCCAGCAGAGCAGGGGGCCACACTGAAGCTTTCTTT. Protein product: CASRAGGHTEAFF. The full variable domain, in which reference TRBV25-1 and TRBJ1-1 provide the parts outside the CDR3, is EADIYQTPRYLVIGTGKKITLECSQTMGHDKMYWYQQDPGMELHLIHYSYGVNSTEKGDLSSESTVSRIRTEHFPLTLESARPSHTSQYLCASRAGGHTEAFFGQGTRLTVV.